This T cell receptor (beta chain) emerged from a study of T cell responses to AZD1222 COVID-19 vaccine. General study findings and limits: Sampling that yielded the repertoires occurred only after the peak T cell response. White British ancestry dominated among donors, who included more females, and clonal diversity was possibly underestimated. CD4 TCRs linked to vaccination spanned spike, dominating at 160-218 and 743-854. Spike-specific TCR repertoires showed rising breadth and depth after two AZD1222 doses.

Profiling relied on immunoSEQ multiplex PCR, and the TCRdb table lists in-frame clones only, not all of them. The sample contains some 170,000 clones, roughly nine tenths of which appear only once. In the case of this clone: Its specificity is not known.

Losses at the gene ends were 3 bases for V and 4 bases for J; bases not matched to a gene: 5. Germline CDR1 reads MGHRA; CDR2 reads YSYEKL. The CDR3 totals 14 residues. This clonotype originated in an adult in good health. The chain carries TRBV4-1 and TRBJ1-2; 7 bases are shared with TRBD1. Sequenced here: peripheral blood, sampled on day 0 of AZD1222 vaccination. The CDR3 protein is CASSQRDSPYGYTF. The CDR3, as DNA: TGCGCCAGCAGCCAGCGGGACAGTCCCTATGGCTACACCTTC.